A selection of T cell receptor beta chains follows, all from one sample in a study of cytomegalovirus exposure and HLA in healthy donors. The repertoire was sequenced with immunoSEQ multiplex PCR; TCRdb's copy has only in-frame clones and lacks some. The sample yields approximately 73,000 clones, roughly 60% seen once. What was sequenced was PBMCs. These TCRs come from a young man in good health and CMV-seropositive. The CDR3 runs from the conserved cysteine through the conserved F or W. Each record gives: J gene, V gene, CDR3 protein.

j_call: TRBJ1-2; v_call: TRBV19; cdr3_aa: CASSQGYPANYGYTF
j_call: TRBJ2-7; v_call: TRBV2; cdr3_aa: CATKTGTVNEQYF
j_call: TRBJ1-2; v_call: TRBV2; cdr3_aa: CASSVSGYGYTF
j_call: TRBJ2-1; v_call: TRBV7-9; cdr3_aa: CASSGRYGGSYNEQFF
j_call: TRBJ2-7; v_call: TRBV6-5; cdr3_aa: CASSTTASTYEQYF
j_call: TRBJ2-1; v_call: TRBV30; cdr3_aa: CAWESGTSGLRDEQFF
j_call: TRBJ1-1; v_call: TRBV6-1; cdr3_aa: CASTLEASGTEAFF
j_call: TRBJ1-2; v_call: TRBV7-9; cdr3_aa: CASSPDMVYGYTF
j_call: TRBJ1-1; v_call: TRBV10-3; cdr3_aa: CAALQGENTEAFF
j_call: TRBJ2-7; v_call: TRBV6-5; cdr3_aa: CASSYAPDSLGYEQYF
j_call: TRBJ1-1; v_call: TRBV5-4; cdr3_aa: CASSLGTGGWNTEAFF
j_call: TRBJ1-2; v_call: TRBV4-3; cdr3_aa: CASSQGDRVGYGYTF
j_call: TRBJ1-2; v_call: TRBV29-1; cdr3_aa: CSVLGGQGGYGYTF
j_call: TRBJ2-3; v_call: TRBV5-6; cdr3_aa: CASSLAAGTSTDTQYF
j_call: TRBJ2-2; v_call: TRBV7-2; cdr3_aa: CASSPVVNTGELFF
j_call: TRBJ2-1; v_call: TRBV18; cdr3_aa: CASSPVRAGSYNEQFF
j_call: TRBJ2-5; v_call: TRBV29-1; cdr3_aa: CSGGQSPQETQYF
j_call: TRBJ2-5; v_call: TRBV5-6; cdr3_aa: CASSKGETQYF
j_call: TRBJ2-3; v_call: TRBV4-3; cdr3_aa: CASSQDAGGTDTQYF
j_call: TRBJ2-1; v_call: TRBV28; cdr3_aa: CASSTPGNEQFF